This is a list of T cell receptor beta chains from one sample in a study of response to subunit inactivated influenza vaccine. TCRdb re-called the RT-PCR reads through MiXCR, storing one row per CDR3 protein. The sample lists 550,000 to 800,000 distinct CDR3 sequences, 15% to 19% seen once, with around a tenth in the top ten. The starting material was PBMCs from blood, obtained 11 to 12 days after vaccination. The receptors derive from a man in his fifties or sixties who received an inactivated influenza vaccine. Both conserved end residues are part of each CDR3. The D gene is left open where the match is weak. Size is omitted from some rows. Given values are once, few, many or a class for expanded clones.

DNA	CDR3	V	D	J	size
TGTGCCAGCAGTTGGGGGGATCGGGAGACCCAGTACTTC	CASSWGDRETQYF	TRBV12-3/TRBV12-4	.	TRBJ2-5	many
TGCAGTGCGATGACAGGGGCTAGCTCCTACAATGAGCAGTTCTTC	CSAMTGASSYNEQFF	TRBV20-1	TRBD1	TRBJ2-1	.
TGTGCCACCACCCCCGGGACAGGCTATTACAATGAGCAGTTCTTC	CATTPGTGYYNEQFF	TRBV6-2/TRBV6-3	TRBD1	TRBJ2-1	.
TGTGCCAGCAGCTTAGCTCCCGACTCCCAAGCTTTCTTT	CASSLAPDSQAFF	TRBV7-9	.	TRBJ1-1	few
TGTGCCAGCTCACCGTTTGTGGAGAACACTGAAGCTTTCTTT	CASSPFVENTEAFF	TRBV18	.	TRBJ1-1	.
TGTGCCAGCAGCGATGGCCCGGCCAAAAACATTCAGTACTTC	CASSDGPAKNIQYF	TRBV9	.	TRBJ2-4	few
TGTGCCAGCACACAGGCATTTACGCAGTATTTT	CASTQAFTQYF	TRBV11-2	.	TRBJ2-3	few
TGTGCCAGCAGTTTAGCAGGGGGCGGAAACACCATATATTTT	CASSLAGGGNTIYF	TRBV28	TRBD1	TRBJ1-3	few
TGTGCCAGCAGCCCCGGGACGGGAGGAGAGGGCACTGAAGCTTTCTTT	CASSPGTGGEGTEAFF	TRBV7-9	.	TRBJ1-1	.
TGTGCCAGCAGTTACGGAGGGGATGCTTTCTTT	CASSYGGDAFF	TRBV27	.	TRBJ1-1	.
TGTGCCAGCAGCCTGGGGACTAGCTGGACGGGAAATGAGCAGTTCTTC	CASSLGTSWTGNEQFF	TRBV11-3	TRBD2	TRBJ2-1	.
TGTGCCAGCAGCCCGACAGGGCCCTACAATGAGCAGTTCTTC	CASSPTGPYNEQFF	TRBV12-3/TRBV12-4	TRBD1	TRBJ2-1	few
TGTGCCAGCAGTTATAGTTTCTACGAGCAGTACTTC	CASSYSFYEQYF	TRBV28	.	TRBJ2-7	few
TGTGCCAGCAGCCCATCTTCCGGTCTGGCCGGGGAGCTGTTTTTT	CASSPSSGLAGELFF	TRBV7-8	.	TRBJ2-2	few
TGTGCCAGCCCAGAGGGGGCCAGAATGGAGCAGTTCTTC	CASPEGARMEQFF	TRBV6-1	TRBD1	TRBJ2-1	.
TGCGCCAGCGGACTAGCGGGATTCCAAGAGACCCAGTACTTC	CASGLAGFQETQYF	TRBV5-1	TRBD2	TRBJ2-5	many
TGCGCCAGCAGCCAAGGGGAGCCCAGAAGGTCTGGAAACACCATATATTTT	CASSQGEPRRSGNTIYF	TRBV4-1	.	TRBJ1-3	few
TGTGCCAGCAGTTACGACACTAGCGGCTACGAGCAGTACTTC	CASSYDTSGYEQYF	TRBV6-5	TRBD2	TRBJ2-7	.
TGCAGTGCTAGTAGTGGGACTGGAATAACGTACGAGCAGTACTTC	CSASSGTGITYEQYF	TRBV20-1	.	TRBJ2-7	.